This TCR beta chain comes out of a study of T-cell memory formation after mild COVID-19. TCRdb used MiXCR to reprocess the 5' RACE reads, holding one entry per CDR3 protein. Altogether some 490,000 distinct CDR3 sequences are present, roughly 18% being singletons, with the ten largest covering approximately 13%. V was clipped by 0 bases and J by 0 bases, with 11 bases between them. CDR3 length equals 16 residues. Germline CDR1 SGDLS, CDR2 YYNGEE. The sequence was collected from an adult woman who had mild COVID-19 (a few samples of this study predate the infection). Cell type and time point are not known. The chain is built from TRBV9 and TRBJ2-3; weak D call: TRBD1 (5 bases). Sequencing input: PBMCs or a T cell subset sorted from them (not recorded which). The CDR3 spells CASSVGFQGSTDTQYF. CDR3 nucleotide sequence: TGTGCCAGCAGCGTAGGGTTTCAGGGTAGCACAGATACGCAGTATTTT.